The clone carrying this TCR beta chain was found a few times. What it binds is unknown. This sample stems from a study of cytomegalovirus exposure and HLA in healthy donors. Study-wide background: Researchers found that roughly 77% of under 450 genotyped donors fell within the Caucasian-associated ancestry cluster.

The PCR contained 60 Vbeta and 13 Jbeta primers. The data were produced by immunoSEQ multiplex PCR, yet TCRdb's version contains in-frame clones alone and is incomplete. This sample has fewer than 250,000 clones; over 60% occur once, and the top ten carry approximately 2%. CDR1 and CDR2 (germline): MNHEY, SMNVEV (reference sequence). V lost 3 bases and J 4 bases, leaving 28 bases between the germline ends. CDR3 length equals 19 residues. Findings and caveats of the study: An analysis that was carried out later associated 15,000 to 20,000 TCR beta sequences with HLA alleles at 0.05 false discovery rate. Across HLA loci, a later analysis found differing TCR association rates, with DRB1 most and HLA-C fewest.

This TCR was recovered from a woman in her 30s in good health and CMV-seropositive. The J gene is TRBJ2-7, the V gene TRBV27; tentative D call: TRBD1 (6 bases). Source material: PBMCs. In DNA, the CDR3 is TGTGCCAGCAGTTTCGGGACATCGGGGATAGGGGGTGCGGCTTACGAGCAGTACTTC. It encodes CASSFGTSGIGGAAYEQYF.